A single sample is the source of the 24 T cell receptor beta chains below, sequenced in a study of blood T cell repertoires in COVID-19. Data came from immunoSEQ multiplex PCR; TCRdb stores just in-frame clones and leaves some out. Of some 400,000 clones listed, roughly 77% were seen once; the top ten hold over 0.95%. Sequenced: peripheral blood. These receptors all come from a human donor with acute or convalescent COVID-19. The donor label of this sample is uncertain.

This clone was detected only a few times. The gene calls are TRBV5-6 and TRBJ2-7, with 8 bases identical to TRBD1. Germline trimming cut 4 bases from V and 3 bases from J; bases unmatched to any gene: 9. The CDR3 runs 15 residues. Germline V lookup: CDR1 SGHDT, CDR2 YYEEEE. This CDR3 is CASSGRQGSLYEQYF. The CDR3 bases are TGTGCCAGCAGCGGACGACAGGGGTCCCTCTACGAGCAGTACTTC.

V gene TRBV25-1 combines with J gene TRBJ1-5; TRBD1 aligns across 9 bases. Germline assignment: CDR1 MGHDK and CDR2 SYGVNS. V was clipped by 8 bases and J by 4 bases; unmatched bases: 6. The CDR3 runs 14 residues. This chain's CDR3 is CASEGQGRNQPQHF. The CDR3 DNA reads TGTGCCAGCGAAGGACAGGGGCGAAATCAGCCCCAGCATTTT.

In this sample, this clone turned up once. The chain carries TRBV28 and TRBJ2-7, with 7 positions matching TRBD1. Germline lookup yields CDR1 MDHEN and CDR2 SYDVKM. This CDR3 is built from 13 residues. The V and J ends lost 6 bases and 7 bases, in that order; junction bases with no gene match: 9. CDR3 amino acids: CASRIPRGKEQYF. The CDR3, as DNA: TGTGCCAGCAGGATCCCCAGGGGGAAGGAGCAGTACTTC.

The chain has TRBV14 and TRBJ1-1, with 8 bases matching TRBD1. J gave up 1 base and V 0 bases, and 22 bases lay outside the gene matches. The CDR3 consists of 22 residues. Looked up from germline, CDR1 is SGHDN and CDR2 is FVKESK. The chain's CDR3 is CASSQDWGLTEWTGPQNTEAFF. CDR3 bases: TGTGCCAGCAGCCAAGATTGGGGGCTGACGGAATGGACAGGGCCTCAGAACACTGAAGCTTTCTTT.

The V call is TRBV7-9, the J call TRBJ2-1, with D maybe TRBD1 (5 bases). The germline V gene encodes CDR1 SEHNR and CDR2 FQNEAQ (reference sequence). Trimming took off 3 bases at V and 3 bases at J, with 12 bases between the two ends. The CDR3 runs 15 residues. The CDR3 nucleotides are TGTGCCAGCAGCTTCTCTTTGGGGCACTACAATGAGCAGTTCTTC. Translating gives CASSFSLGHYNEQFF.

This chain joins TRBV3-1 (or the pseudogene TRBV3-2) and TRBJ2-3, with D maybe TRBD1 (6 bases). The V gene's germline CDR1 is LGHDT and CDR2 YNNKEL (reference sequence). The CDR3 contains 17 residues. V dropped 0 bases and J dropped 4 bases, with 17 bases sitting between them. The CDR3 nucleotides read TGTGCCAGCAGCCAAGATCCCGGCCAGGGGCGGGCAGATACGCAGTATTTT. Encoded protein: CASSQDPGQGRADTQYF.

This chain links TRBV4-1 with TRBJ2-7, with 9 bases lining up with TRBD1. The V segment lost 6 bases and the J segment 2 bases; nucleotides outside the gene matches: 17. In germline, CDR1 is MGHRA, CDR2 YSYEKL. The CDR3 is 18 residues long. This chain's CDR3 is CASRCRDRDVRPPYEQYF. The CDR3 region has the DNA TGCGCCAGCAGGTGCCGGGACAGGGACGTTCGACCCCCCTACGAGCAGTACTTC.

The chain uses TRBV28 and TRBJ2-1; 8 nucleotides agree with TRBD1. Looked up from germline, CDR1 is MDHEN and CDR2 is SYDVKM. J gave up 2 bases and V 5 bases, and 8 bases lay outside the gene matches. The CDR3 length is 16 residues. The CDR3 here is CASSPRQGIPYNEQFF. The CDR3 region has the DNA TGTGCCAGCAGTCCCCGACAGGGGATCCCCTACAATGAGCAGTTCTTC.

The chain has TRBV4-1 and TRBJ2-2; D gene ambiguous. The length of the CDR3 is 17 residues. CDR1 and CDR2 from the germline V gene are MGHRA and YSYEKL. Trimming removed 0 bases at V and 4 bases at J, with 15 bases between. The CDR3 region is CASSQEIRVYGTGELFF. In DNA, the CDR3 is TGCGCCAGCAGCCAAGAAATCCGGGTCTATGGCACCGGGGAGCTGTTTTTT.

This sequence joins TRBV7-9 and TRBJ1-1, with TRBD1 matching over 7 bases. CDR1 is SEHNR, CDR2 FQNEAQ, per germline (reference sequence). The length of the CDR3 is 13 residues. V was pared by 5 bases and J by 3 bases, with 3 bases of the junction left unmatched. The CDR3 bases are TGTGCCAGCAGCGAGGGACAGCACACTGAAGCTTTCTTT. It codes for CASSEGQHTEAFF.

The DNA for the CDR3 is TGTGCCAGCAGTCCCCACAGGTCAGGGACTGAAGCTTTCTTT. It translates to CASSPHRSGTEAFF. The V and J genes are TRBV27 and TRBJ1-1; weak D call: TRBD1 (5 bases). The V end was cut by 5 bases, the J end by 5 bases, with 15 bases between. Germline values: CDR1 MNHEY, CDR2 SMNVEV (reference sequence). This CDR3 spans 14 amino acids.

The chain has TRBV9 and TRBJ2-7; TRBD2 matches at 8 bases. CDR3 length equals 14 residues. J was trimmed by 6 bases and V by 3 bases; bases with no gene match: 8. CDR1 and CDR2 (germline): SGDLS, YYNGEE. The CDR3 DNA reads TGTGCCAGCAGCGCGGGACTAGTTCTCTCCGAGCAGTACTTC. It yields the protein CASSAGLVLSEQYF. Full variable domain (missing parts from reference TRBV9 and TRBJ2-7): DSGVTQTPKHLITATGQRVTLRCSPRSGDLSVYWYQQSLDQGLQFLIQYYNGEERAKGNILERFSAQQFPDLHSELNLSSLELGDSALYFCASSAGLVLSEQYFGPGTRLTVT.

The chain carries TRBV19 and TRBJ1-5, with TRBD1 matching over 7 bases. Trimming at V came to 6 bases and at J to 6 bases, leaving 20 bases not matched to a gene. This CDR3 spans 18 amino acids. Germline CDR1 is LNHDA and CDR2 is SQIVND (reference sequence). CDR3 DNA sequence: TGTGCCAGTAGCCGAAGCGGACAGGTTTTAGCCGGGGGTCAGCCCCAGCATTTT. Translated, it gives CASSRSGQVLAGGQPQHF.

This clone was counted a few times. J is TRBJ2-6 and V is TRBV5-1; D remains unclear. V gave up 1 base and J gave up 0 bases, with 8 bases separating them. This CDR3 spans 16 amino acids. CDR1 SGHRS and CDR2 YFSETQ come from the germline V gene. The CDR3 DNA is TGCGCCAGCAGCTTGTACGTTAGCTCTGGGGCCAACGTCCTGACTTTC. It codes for CASSLYVSSGANVLTF.

Concerning this clone: It may be a read error: a sequence one base away is much more abundant. This sample also contains other DNA sequences that code for the same CDR3. The chain recombines TRBV3-1 (or the pseudogene TRBV3-2) with TRBJ1-1; TRBD1 matches at 7 bases. V lost 4 bases to trimming and J lost 1 base; unmatched junction nucleotides: 3. Per germline, CDR1 LGHDT and CDR2 YNNKEL (reference sequence). The CDR3 has 14 residues. The DNA for the CDR3 is TGTGCCAGCAGCCGGACAGGTGGGAACACTGAAGCTTTCTTT. It specifies CASSRTGGNTEAFF.

This clone was picked up a small number of times. The CDR3 bases are TGCGCCAGCAGCCAAGTGGGGAGCAGCAGTTACGAGCAGTACTTC. As protein: CASSQVGSSSYEQYF. This chain links TRBV4-1 with TRBJ2-7, with a weak D call TRBD2 (5 bases). This CDR3 is 15 amino acids long. Trimming stripped 1 base from V and 4 bases from J, with 14 bases between. The germline gives CDR1 MGHRA, CDR2 YSYEKL.

The gene calls are TRBV30 and TRBJ1-2, with D possibly matching TRBD1 (6 bases). This CDR3 comprises 12 residues. CDR1 is GTSNPN and CDR2 is SVGIG in the germline V gene (reference sequence). V lost 1 base and J 5 bases, leaving 8 bases between the germline ends. Written as DNA, the CDR3 is TGTGCCTGGAGTGCCGGGACATATGGCTACACCTTC. Translated: CAWSAGTYGYTF. Full variable domain (rest looked up from reference TRBV30 and TRBJ1-2): SQTIHQWPATLVQPVGSPLSLECTVEGTSNPNLYWYRQAAGRGLQLLFYSVGIGQISSEVPQNLSASRPQDRQFILSSKKLLLSDSGFYLCAWSAGTYGYTFGSGTRLTVV.

The rearrangement uses TRBV10-1 and TRBJ2-3; D unresolved. There are 15 residues in the CDR3. Trimming left V 0 bases short and J 5 bases short, with 12 bases between. Germline loops: CDR1 WNHNN, CDR2 SYGVQD (reference sequence). The chain's CDR3 is CASSESGPRIDTQYF. In nucleotides, the CDR3 is TGCGCCAGCAGTGAGTCGGGCCCCCGGATAGATACGCAGTATTTT.

The V and J genes are TRBV6-5 and TRBJ2-1, with D maybe TRBD2 (5 bases). The CDR3 is 13 amino acids. Trimming took off 2 bases at V and 10 bases at J, with 12 bases between the two ends. Germline lookup yields CDR1 MNHEY and CDR2 SVGAGI. The CDR3 loop reads CASSYRRVGEQFF. CDR3 sequence (DNA): TGTGCCAGCAGTTACCGGCGGGTTGGCGAGCAGTTCTTC.

This chain links TRBV29-1 with TRBJ1-3, with D perhaps matching TRBD1 (5 bases). V dropped 6 bases and J dropped 0 bases, with 9 bases sitting between them. The CDR3 length is 13 residues. Germline V gives CDR1 SQVTM, CDR2 ANQGSEA. CDR3 nucleotide sequence: TGCAGCGTCGAGACAGCCTCTGGAAACACCATATATTTT. As protein: CSVETASGNTIYF. The variable domain in full, completed from reference TRBV29-1 and TRBJ1-3, reads SAVISQKPSRDICQRGTSLTIQCQVDSQVTMMFWYRQQPGQSLTLIATANQGSEATYESGFVIDKFPISRPNLTFSTLTVSNMSPEDSSIYLCSVETASGNTIYFGEGSWLTVV.

This chain links TRBV10-3 with TRBJ2-1; 9 nucleotides match TRBD2. Germline CDR1 ENHRY, CDR2 SYGVKD. This CDR3 region has 14 residues. Trimming took 10 bases from V and 1 from J; bases not matched to a gene: 5. This CDR3 reads CATSLAGSYNEQFF. The DNA for the CDR3 is TGTGCCACCTCCCTAGCGGGATCCTACAATGAGCAGTTCTTC.

The chain carries TRBV4-1 and TRBJ1-2; 7 bases agree with TRBD1. The CDR3 loop spans 16 amino acids. The junction had 12 bases not matched to a gene; V was cut back by 3 bases and J by 5 bases. Per germline, CDR1 MGHRA and CDR2 YSYEKL. In nucleotides, the CDR3 is TGCGCCAGCAGCCAGGACGGCGGGGGGACAGTTTATGGCTACACCTTC. The encoded protein is CASSQDGGGTVYGYTF.

The rearrangement links TRBV15 to TRBJ2-2; tentative D call: TRBD1 (5 bases). Germline assignment: CDR1 LNHNV and CDR2 YYDKDF (reference sequence). This CDR3 is 13 amino acids long. V lost 0 bases and J 9 bases, leaving 8 bases between the germline ends. The CDR3 loop reads CATSRDPGWELFF. CDR3 sequence (DNA): TGTGCCACCAGCAGAGATCCAGGGTGGGAGCTGTTTTTT.

This clone was seen a single time. This chain joins TRBV2 and TRBJ1-1; D ambiguous. The germline V gene encodes CDR1 SNHLY and CDR2 FYNNEI. The CDR3 has 12 residues. Deletions cut 5 bases from V and 8 bases from J, with 12 bases between. CDR3 region: CASSPLRAEAFF. The DNA for the CDR3 is TGTGCCAGCAGTCCTCTGAGGGCCGAAGCTTTCTTT.